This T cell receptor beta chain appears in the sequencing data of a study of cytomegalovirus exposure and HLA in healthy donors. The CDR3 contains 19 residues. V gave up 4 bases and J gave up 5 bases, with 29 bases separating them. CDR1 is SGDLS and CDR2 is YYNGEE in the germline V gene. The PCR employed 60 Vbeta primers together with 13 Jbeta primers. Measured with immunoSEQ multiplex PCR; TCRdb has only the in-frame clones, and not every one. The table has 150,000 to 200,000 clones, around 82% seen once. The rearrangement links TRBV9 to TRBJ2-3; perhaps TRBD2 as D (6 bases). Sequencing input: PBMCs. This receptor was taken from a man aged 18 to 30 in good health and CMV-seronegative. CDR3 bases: TGTGCCAGCAGCATCTCCCCTCATACTAGTGGGGGGTTGGAAGATACGCAGTATTTT. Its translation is CASSISPHTSGGLEDTQYF.